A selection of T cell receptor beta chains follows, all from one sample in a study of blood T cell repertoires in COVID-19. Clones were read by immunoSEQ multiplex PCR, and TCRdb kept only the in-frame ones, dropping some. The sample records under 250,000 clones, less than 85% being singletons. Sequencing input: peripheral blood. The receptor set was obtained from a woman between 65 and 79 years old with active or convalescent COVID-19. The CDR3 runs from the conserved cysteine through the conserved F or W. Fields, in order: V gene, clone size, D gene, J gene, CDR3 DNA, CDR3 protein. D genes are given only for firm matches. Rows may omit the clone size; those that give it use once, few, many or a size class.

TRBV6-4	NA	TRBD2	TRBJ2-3	TGTGCCAGCAGTCCAAGCGGGAACACAGATACGCAGTATTTT	CASSPSGNTDTQYF
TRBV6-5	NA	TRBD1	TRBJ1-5	TGTGCCAGCAGATCGACAGGGGGCTACCAGCCCCAGCATTTT	CASRSTGGYQPQHF
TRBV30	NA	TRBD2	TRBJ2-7	TGTGCCTGGAGGCCGCGGGGGGAGTGGAACGAGCAGTACTTC	CAWRPRGEWNEQYF
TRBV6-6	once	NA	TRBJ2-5	TGTGCCAGCAGCCCCAGCACTACGAGCGGGACCCAGTACTTC	CASSPSTTSGTQYF
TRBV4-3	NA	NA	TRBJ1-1	TGCGCCAGCAGCCTCCAGGGTCTTGCTGAAGCTTTCTTT	CASSLQGLAEAFF
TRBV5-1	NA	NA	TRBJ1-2	TGCGCCAGCAGAGCGGCCTACCGGCTCGATGGCTACACCTTC	CASRAAYRLDGYTF
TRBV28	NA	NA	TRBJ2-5	TGTGCCAGCACCTTGAGACACTCGACGGAGACCCAGTACTTC	CASTLRHSTETQYF
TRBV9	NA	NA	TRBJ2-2	TGTGCCAGCAGCGTTAGAAACAGGAACACCGGGGAGCTGTTTTTT	CASSVRNRNTGELFF
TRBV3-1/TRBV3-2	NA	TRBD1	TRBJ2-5	TGTGCCAGCAGCCAAGAGAGGACAGGGACTGAGACCCAGTACTTC	CASSQERTGTETQYF
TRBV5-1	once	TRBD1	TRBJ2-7	TGCGCCAGCAGCTTTCGCATTCGTGGAGGCTCAGGGGGCGAGCAGTACTTC	CASSFRIRGGSGGEQYF
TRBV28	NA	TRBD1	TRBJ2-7	TGTGCCAGCAGTTTTGGGGACAGAACCGAGCAGTACTTC	CASSFGDRTEQYF
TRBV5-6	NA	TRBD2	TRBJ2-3	TGTGCCAGCAGCTTGGTCACTAGCGGGGGGACTAGCACAGATACGCAGTATTTT	CASSLVTSGGTSTDTQYF
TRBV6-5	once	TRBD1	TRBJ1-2	TGTGCCAGCAGACGACAGGGGGCGATTCGTGGCTACACCTTC	CASRRQGAIRGYTF
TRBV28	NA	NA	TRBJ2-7	TGTGCCAGCAGTCGACTAGGCCGCGAGCAGTACTTC	CASSRLGREQYF
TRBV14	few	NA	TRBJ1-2	TGTGCCAGCAGCCCCTACTCAAACAGGGTATTGAGCTACACCTTC	CASSPYSNRVLSYTF
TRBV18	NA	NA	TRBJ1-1	TGTGCCAGCTCACCGGCGACAGAGTGGAACGCTGAAGCTTTCTTT	CASSPATEWNAEAFF
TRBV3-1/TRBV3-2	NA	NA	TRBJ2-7	TGTGCCAGCAGCCAAGGGGGGGGGCGCGAGCAGTACTTC	CASSQGGGREQYF
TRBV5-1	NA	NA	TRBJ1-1	TGCGCCAGCAGCTTGACGACAGCCTCTGAAGCTTTCTTT	CASSLTTASEAFF
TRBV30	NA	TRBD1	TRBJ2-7	TGTGCCTGGAGTGTAGGGGGCGCAGGTTCCTACGAGCAGTACTTC	CAWSVGGAGSYEQYF
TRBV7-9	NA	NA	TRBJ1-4	TGTGCCAGCAGCCGGGAGAGGATGGATGAAAAACTGTTTTTT	CASSRERMDEKLFF
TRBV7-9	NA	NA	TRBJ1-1	TGTGCCAGCAGCTTAGCGGAAGCGACCCTTGAAGCTTTCTTT	CASSLAEATLEAFF
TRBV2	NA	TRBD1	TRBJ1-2	TGTGCCAGCAGTTACGGGACAGGGCCATATGGCTACACCTTC	CASSYGTGPYGYTF
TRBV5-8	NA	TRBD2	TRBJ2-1	TGTGCCAGCAGAACTAGCGAGTCTGAGCAGTTCTTC	CASRTSESEQFF
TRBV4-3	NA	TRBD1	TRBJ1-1	TGCGCCAGCAGCCAAGGGCAAAGGGGGCGCGTGGCTTTCTTT	CASSQGQRGRVAFF
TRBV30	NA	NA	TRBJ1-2	TGTGCCTGGAGTGTACTATTGGCTGGTGGCTACACCTTC	CAWSVLLAGGYTF
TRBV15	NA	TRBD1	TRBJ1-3	TGTGCCACCAGCAGAGGGCGGACAGGGTCAGGAAACACCATATATTTT	CATSRGRTGSGNTIYF
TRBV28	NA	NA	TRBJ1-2	TGTGCCAGCAGTCCGGGCGGGTACACTAACTATGGCTACACCTTC	CASSPGGYTNYGYTF
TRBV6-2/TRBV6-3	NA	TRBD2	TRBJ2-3	TGTGCCAGCAGCAGACTAGCGGGGGGCACAGATACGCAGTATTTT	CASSRLAGGTDTQYF
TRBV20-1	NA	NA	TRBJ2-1	TGCAGTGCTAGTGGGTCGAGAGGTTACGATGAGCAGTTCTTC	CSASGSRGYDEQFF
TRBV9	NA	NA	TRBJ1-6	TGTGCCAGCAGCGTAGACCCGGAGAATCATTCACCCCTCCACTTT	CASSVDPENHSPLHF
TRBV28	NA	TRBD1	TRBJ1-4	TGTGCCAGCAGGTTAACAGGGGCGGGTGAAAAACTGTTTTTT	CASRLTGAGEKLFF
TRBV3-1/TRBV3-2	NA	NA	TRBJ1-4	TGTGCCAGCAGCCGAAAGGCGAGCGGCACACTGGAAAAACTGTTTTTT	CASSRKASGTLEKLFF
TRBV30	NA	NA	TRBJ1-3	TGTGCCTGGAGTGGGGGGCTCGGAAACACCATATATTTT	CAWSGGLGNTIYF
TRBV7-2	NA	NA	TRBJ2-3	TGTGCCAGCAGCCTAGCACCCGGGCTAGGGGCTAGCACAGATACGCAGTATTTT	CASSLAPGLGASTDTQYF
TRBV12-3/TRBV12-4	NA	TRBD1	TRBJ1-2	TGTGCCAGCAGCCCTGGACAGGGTAAAGGCTACACCTTC	CASSPGQGKGYTF
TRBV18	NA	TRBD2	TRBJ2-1	TGTGCCAGCTGCGGGGAGCGGGGGATCAATGAGCAGTTCTTC	CASCGERGINEQFF
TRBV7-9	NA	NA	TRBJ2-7	TGTGCCAGCAGCAGAGACAGCAAACCCTACGAGCAGTACTTC	CASSRDSKPYEQYF
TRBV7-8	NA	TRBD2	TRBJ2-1	TGTGCCAGCAGCCCGGGCACTAGCGGTTCCTACAATGAGCAGTTCTTC	CASSPGTSGSYNEQFF
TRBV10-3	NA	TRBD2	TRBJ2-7	TGTGCCATCAGTCCCGGGACTAGCGGTTACGAGCAGTACTTC	CAISPGTSGYEQYF
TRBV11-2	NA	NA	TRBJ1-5	TGTGCCAGCAGCCACGGGGGGGGCGCGGGACAGCCCCAGCATTTT	CASSHGGGAGQPQHF
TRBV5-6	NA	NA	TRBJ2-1	TGTGCCAGCAGCCGTCACAATGAGCAGTTCTTC	CASSRHNEQFF
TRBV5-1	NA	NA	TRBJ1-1	TGCGCCAGCAGCTATAGCCCGAACACTGAAGCTTTCTTT	CASSYSPNTEAFF
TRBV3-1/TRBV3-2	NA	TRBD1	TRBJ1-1	TGTGCCAGCAGCCAACAGGGGGCAAACACTGAAGCTTTCTTT	CASSQQGANTEAFF
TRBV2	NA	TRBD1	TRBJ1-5	TGTGCCAGCAGGGGGGGACAGGGCGAGAATCAGCCCCAGCATTTT	CASRGGQGENQPQHF
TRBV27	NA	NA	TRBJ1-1	TGTGCCAGCAGTTTCACGTCGGGGTCCACTGAAGCTTTCTTT	CASSFTSGSTEAFF
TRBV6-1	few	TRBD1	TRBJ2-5	TGTGCCAGCAGTGAACAAGGGGGCGCAGAGACCCAGTACTTC	CASSEQGGAETQYF
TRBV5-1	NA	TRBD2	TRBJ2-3	TGCGCCAGCAGCTCGGCTCTACTAGCGGGAGGTTCGAATACGCAGTATTTT	CASSSALLAGGSNTQYF
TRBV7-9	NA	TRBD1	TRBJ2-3	TGTGCCAGCAGCCCCTCCAGACAGGGGGCCACAGATACGCAGTATTTT	CASSPSRQGATDTQYF
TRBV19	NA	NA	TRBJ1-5	TGTGCCAGTACAAAGAGGTCACTCGAAGATAGCAATCAGCCCCAGCATTTT	CASTKRSLEDSNQPQHF
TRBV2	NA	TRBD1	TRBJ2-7	TGTGCCAGCAGTGGGGGACAGGGGGTCTACCACGAGCAGTACTTC	CASSGGQGVYHEQYF
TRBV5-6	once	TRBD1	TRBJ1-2	TGTGCCAGCAGCTACCGGGACAGCCTTGGCGGCTACACCTTC	CASSYRDSLGGYTF
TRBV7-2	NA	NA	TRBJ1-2	TGTGCCAGCAGCTTAGGAGGGAGTCAAAACTATGGCTACACCTTC	CASSLGGSQNYGYTF
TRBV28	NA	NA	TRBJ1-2	TGTGCCAGCAGTTTAACTTCACAGCGGATGAACGGCTACACCTTC	CASSLTSQRMNGYTF